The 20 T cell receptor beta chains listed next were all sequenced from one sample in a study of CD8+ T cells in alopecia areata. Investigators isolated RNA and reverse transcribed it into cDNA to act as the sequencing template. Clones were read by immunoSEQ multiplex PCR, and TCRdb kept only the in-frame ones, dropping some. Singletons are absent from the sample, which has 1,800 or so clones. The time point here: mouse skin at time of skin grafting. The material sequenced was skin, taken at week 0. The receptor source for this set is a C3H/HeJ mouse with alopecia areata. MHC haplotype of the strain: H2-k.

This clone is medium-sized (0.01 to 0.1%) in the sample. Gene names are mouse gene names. Incomplete CDR3 DNA: TGTGCTAGCAGTAGGGGGACAAAACCCTTCTAT. Amino acid sequence: CASSRGTKPFY. The CDR3 in its entirety is CASSRGTKPFYEQYF. The chain employs TRBV17 and TRBJ2-7, with TRBD1 as a possible D gene (6 bases). The read comes to an end 4 residues before the CDR3 does, leaving the germline J gene to fill in the end. The germline gives CDR1 MNHDT, CDR2 YYDKIL. This CDR3 contains 15 residues. The ends were cut back, 3 bases at V and 3 bases at J, with 15 bases in the middle.

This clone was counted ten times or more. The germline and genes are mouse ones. The sequenced CDR3 bases are TGTGCCAGCAGCCAAGAAACCAACACCGGGACTGGGGGATAT. Amino acid sequence: CASSQETNTGTGGY. The entire CDR3 protein is CASSQETNTGTGGYEQYF. V gene TRBV5 combines with J gene TRBJ2-7; 11 nucleotides line up with TRBD2. The read comes to an end 4 residues before the CDR3 does, leaving the germline J gene to fill in the end. The CDR3 has 18 residues. Germline CDR1 is LGHNA and CDR2 is YNLKQL (reference sequence).

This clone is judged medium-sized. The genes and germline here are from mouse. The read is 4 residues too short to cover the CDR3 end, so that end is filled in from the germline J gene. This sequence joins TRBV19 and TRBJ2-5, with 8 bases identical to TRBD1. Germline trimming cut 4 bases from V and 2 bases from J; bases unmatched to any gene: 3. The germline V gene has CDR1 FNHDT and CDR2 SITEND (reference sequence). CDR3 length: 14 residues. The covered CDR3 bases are TGTGCCAGCAGTCTGGACAGGGTCCAAGAC. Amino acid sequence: CASSLDRVQD. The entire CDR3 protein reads CASSLDRVQDTQYF.

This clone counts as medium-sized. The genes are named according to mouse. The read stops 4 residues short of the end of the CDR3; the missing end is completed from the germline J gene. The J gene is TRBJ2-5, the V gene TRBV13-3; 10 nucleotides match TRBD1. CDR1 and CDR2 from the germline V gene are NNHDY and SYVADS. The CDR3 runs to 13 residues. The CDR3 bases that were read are TGTGCCAGCAGTTGGACAGGGGGAGAC. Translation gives CASSWTGGD. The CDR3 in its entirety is CASSWTGGDTQYF.

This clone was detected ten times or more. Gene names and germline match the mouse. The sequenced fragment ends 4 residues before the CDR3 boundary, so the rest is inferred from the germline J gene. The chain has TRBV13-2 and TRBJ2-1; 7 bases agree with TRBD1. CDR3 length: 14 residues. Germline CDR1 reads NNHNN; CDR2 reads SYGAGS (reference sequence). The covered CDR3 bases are TGTGCCAGCGGTGACACAGGGGAGGGAGCT. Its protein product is CASGDTGEGA. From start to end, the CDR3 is CASGDTGEGAEQFF.

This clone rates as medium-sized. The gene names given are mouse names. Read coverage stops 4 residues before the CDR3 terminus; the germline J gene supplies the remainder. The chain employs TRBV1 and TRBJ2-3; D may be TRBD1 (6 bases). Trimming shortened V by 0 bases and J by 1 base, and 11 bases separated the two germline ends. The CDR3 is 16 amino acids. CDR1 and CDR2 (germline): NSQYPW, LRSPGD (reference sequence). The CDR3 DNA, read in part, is TGCACCTGCAGTGCAGAATACAGGGAAGGTGCAGAA. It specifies CTCSAEYREGAE. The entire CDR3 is CTCSAEYREGAETLYF. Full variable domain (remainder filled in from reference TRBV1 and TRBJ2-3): VTLLEQNPRWRLVPRGQAVNLRCILKNSQYPWMSWYQQDLQKQLQWLFTLRSPGDKEVKSLPGADYLATRVTDTELRLQVANMSQGRTLYCTCSAEYREGAETLYFGSGTRLTVL.

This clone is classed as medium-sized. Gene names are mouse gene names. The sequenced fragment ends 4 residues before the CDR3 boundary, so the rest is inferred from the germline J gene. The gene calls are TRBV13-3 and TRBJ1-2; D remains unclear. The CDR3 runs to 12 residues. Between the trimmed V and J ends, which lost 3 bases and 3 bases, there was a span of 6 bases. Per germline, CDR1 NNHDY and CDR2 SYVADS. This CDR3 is CASSGQDSDYTF. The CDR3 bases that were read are TGTGCCAGCAGTGGGCAGGACTCC.

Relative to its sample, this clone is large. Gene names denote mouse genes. The CDR3 bases that were read are TGTGCCAGCAGTATGACAGCTGCAAACTCC. Its protein is CASSMTAANS. The CDR3 in full is CASSMTAANSDYTF. The chain uses TRBV19 and TRBJ1-2; tentative D call: TRBD1 (5 bases). The read terminates 4 residues before the CDR3 end, so the remaining end is supplied by the germline J gene. Germline values: CDR1 FNHDT, CDR2 SITEND (reference sequence). The ends were cut back, 2 bases at V and 0 bases at J, with 8 bases in the middle. The length of the CDR3 is 14 residues.

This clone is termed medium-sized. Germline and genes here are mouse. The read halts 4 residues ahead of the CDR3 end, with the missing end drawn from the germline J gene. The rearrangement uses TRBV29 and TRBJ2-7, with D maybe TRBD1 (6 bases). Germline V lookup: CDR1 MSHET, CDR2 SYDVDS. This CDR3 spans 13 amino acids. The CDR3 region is CASSSNGQYEQYF. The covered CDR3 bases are TGTGCTAGCAGTTCCAACGGACAGTAT.

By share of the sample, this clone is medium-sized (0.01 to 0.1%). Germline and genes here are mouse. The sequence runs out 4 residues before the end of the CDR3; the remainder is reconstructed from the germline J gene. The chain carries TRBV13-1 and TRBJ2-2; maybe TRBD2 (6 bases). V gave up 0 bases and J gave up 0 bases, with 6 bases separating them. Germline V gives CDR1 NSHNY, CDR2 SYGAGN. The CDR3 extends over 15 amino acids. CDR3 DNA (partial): TGTGCCAGCAGTGATGGGGGGGCAAACACCGGG. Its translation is CASSDGGANTG. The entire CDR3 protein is CASSDGGANTGQLYF.

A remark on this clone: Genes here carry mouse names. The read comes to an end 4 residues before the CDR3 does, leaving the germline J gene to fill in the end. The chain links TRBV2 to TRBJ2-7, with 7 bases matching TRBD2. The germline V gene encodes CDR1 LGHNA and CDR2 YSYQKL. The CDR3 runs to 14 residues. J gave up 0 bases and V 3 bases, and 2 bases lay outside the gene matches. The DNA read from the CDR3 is TGTGCCAGCAGCCACTGGGGGAGCTCCTAT. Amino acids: CASSHWGSSY. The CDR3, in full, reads CASSHWGSSYEQYF.

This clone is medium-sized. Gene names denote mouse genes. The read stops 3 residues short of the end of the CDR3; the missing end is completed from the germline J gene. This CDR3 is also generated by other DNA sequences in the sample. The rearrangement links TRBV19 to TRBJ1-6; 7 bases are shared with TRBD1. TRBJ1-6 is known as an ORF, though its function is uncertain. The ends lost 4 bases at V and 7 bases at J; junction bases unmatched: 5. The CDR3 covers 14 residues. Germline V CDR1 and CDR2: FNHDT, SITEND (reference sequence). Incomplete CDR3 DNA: TGTGCCAGCAGTCCCGACAGGGTCAATTCGCCC. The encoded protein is CASSPDRVNSP. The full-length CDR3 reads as CASSPDRVNSPLYF.

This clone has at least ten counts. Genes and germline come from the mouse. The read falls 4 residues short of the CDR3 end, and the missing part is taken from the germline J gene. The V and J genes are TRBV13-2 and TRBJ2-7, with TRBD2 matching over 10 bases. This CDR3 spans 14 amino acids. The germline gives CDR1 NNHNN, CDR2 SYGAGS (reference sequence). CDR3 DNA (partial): TGTGCCAGCGGTGGCCGGGACTGGGGTTAT. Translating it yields CASGGRDWGY. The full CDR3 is CASGGRDWGYEQYF.

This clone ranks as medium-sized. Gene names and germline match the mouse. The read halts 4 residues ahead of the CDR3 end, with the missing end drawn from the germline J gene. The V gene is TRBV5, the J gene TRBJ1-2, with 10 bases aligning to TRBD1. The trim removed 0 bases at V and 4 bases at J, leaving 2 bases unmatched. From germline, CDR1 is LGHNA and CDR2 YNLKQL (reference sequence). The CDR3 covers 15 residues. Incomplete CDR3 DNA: TGTGCCAGCAGCCAAGAGACAGGGGGCGGCTCC. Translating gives CASSQETGGGS. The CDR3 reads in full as CASSQETGGGSDYTF.

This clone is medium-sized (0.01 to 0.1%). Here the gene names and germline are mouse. The DNA read from the CDR3 is TGTGCCAGCAGTGATAAACATCATTCCTATAATTCGCCC. The encoded protein is CASSDKHHSYNSP. The full-length CDR3 reads as CASSDKHHSYNSPLYF. The chain recombines TRBV13-1 with TRBJ1-6, with D uncertain. The CDR3 is cut off 3 residues early in the read; its end comes from the germline J gene. TRBJ1-6 is an ORF; its function is uncertain. Trimming pared 1 base from V and 0 bases from J, leaving 8 bases between. The CDR3 runs to 16 residues. Germline values: CDR1 NSHNY, CDR2 SYGAGN.

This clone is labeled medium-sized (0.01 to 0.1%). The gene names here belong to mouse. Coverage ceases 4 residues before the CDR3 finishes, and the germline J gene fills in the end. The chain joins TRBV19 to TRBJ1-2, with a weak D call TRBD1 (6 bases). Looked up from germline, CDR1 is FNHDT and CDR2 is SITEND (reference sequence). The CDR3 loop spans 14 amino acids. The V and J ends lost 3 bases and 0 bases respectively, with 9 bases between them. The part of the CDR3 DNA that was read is TGTGCCAGCAGTAGGGACAATGCAAACTCC. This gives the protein CASSRDNANS. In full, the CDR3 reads CASSRDNANSDYTF.

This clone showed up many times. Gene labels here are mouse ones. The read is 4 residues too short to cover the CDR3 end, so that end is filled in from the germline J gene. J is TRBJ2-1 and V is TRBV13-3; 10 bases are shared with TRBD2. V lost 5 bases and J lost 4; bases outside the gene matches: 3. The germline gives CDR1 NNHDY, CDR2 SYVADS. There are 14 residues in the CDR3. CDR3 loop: CASRDWGRYAEQFF. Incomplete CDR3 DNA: TGTGCCAGCAGGGACTGGGGGCGGTATGCT.

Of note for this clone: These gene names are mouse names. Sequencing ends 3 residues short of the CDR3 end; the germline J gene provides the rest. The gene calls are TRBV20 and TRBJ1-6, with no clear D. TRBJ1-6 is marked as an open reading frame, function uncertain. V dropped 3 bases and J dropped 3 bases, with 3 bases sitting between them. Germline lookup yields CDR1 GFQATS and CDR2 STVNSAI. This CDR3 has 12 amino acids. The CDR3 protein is CGARHYNSPLYF. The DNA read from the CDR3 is TGTGGTGCTAGACACTATAATTCGCCC.

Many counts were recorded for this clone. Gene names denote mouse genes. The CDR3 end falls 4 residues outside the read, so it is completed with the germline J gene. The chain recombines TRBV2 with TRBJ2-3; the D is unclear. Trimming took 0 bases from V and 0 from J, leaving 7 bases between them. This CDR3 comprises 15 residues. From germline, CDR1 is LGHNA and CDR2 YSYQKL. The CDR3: CASSQETDSAETLYF. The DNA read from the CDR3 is TGTGCCAGCAGCCAAGAAACAGATAGTGCAGAA.

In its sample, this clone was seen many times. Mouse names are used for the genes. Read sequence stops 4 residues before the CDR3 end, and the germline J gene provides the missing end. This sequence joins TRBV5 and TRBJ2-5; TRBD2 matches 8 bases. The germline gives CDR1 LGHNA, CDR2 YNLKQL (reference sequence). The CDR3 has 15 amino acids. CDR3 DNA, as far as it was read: TGTGCCAGCAGCCAAGAGGAACTGGGGGAAGAC. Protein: CASSQEELGED. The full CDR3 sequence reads CASSQEELGEDTQYF.